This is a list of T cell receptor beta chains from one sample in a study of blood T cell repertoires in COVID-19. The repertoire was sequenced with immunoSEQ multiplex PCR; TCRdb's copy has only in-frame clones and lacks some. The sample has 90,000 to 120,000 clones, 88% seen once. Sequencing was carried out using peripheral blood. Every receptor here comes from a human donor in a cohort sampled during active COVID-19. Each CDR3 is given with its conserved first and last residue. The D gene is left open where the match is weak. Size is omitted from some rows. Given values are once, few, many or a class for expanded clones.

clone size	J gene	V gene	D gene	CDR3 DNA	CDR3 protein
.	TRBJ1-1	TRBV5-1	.	TGCGCCAGCAGCTTGGGGACAGAAGGAAGGAACACTGAAGCTTTCTTT	CASSLGTEGRNTEAFF
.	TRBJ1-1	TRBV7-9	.	TGTGCCAGCAACTTTTATGTGGAGAGTACTGAAGCTTTCTTT	CASNFYVESTEAFF
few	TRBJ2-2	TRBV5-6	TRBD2	TGTGCCAGCAGCTTGTGGGAGGGACTAGCGGTTCTCACCGGGGAGCTGTTTTTT	CASSLWEGLAVLTGELFF
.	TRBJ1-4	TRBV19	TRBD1	TGTGCCAGTAAGAAACAGGGGGGAGCAACTAATGAAAAACTGTTTTTT	CASKKQGGATNEKLFF
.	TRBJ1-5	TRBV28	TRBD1	TGTGCCAGCACCCCGGCGCGCAGGGGGCTCGATCAGCCCCAGCATTTT	CASTPARRGLDQPQHF
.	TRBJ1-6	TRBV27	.	TGTGCCAGCAGCCGCCAGGCTACAGGGTTGCATAATTCACCCCTCCACTTT	CASSRQATGLHNSPLHF
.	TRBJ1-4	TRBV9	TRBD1	TGTGCCAGCAGCGCACCCGAAGGGGGCAGAGAAAAACTGTTTTTT	CASSAPEGGREKLFF
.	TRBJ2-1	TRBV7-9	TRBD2	TGTGCCAGCAGCTTAAGGCGGGAGGGGAATGAGCAGTTCTTC	CASSLRREGNEQFF
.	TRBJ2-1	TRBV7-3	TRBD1	TGTGCCAGCAGCTTAGGAGACAGGGCCCACAATGAGCAGTTCTTC	CASSLGDRAHNEQFF
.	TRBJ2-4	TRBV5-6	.	TGTGCCAGCAGCTTGACTCACAGGGTTCGAAACATTCAGTACTTC	CASSLTHRVRNIQYF
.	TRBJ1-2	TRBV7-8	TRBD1	TGTGCCAGCAGCTTTTTACAGGGGATATCTAACTATGGCTACACCTTC	CASSFLQGISNYGYTF
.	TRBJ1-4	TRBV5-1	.	TGCGCCAGCAGTCCCGGTCGCGGGGGGGAAAAACTGTTTTTT	CASSPGRGGEKLFF
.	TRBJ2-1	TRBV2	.	TGTGCCAGCAGTGAATTACTAACGGGATCCTACAATGAGCAGTTCTTC	CASSELLTGSYNEQFF
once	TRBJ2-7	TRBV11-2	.	TGTGCCAGCAGCTTTTCAGGGGACGAGCAGTACTTC	CASSFSGDEQYF
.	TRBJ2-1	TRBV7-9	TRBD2	TGTGCCAGCAGCTCCCCGGCGGGAGGGAACAATGAGCAGTTCTTC	CASSSPAGGNNEQFF
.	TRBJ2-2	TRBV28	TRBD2	TGTGCCAGCACCGCGGACGGGGGGGCGAACACCGGGGAGCTGTTTTTT	CASTADGGANTGELFF
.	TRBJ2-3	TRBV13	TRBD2	TGTGCCAGCAGCTTAGGGGCTAGCGGGAAAGATACGCAGTATTTT	CASSLGASGKDTQYF
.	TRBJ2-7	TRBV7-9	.	TGTGCCAGCAGCTTATCAGGGTCCAACGAGCAGTACTTC	CASSLSGSNEQYF
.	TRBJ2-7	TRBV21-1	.	TGTGCCAGCAGCCCCCGGACAGGGCGAGGCTACGAGCAGTACTTC	CASSPRTGRGYEQYF
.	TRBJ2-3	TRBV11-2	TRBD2	TGTGCCAGCAGCCCCAGACTAGCGGGAGGGCCTACAGATACGCAGTATTTT	CASSPRLAGGPTDTQYF
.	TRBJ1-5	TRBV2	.	TGTGCCAGCAGTGACGTGAAGTACAACAATCAGCCCCAGCATTTT	CASSDVKYNNQPQHF
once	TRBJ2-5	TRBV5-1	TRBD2	TGCGCCAGCAGCTCGGGACTAGCGGGGGAGCTAAAAGAGACCCAGTACTTC	CASSSGLAGELKETQYF
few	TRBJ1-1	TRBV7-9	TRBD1	TGTGCCAGCACACTAACAGGGGTGAACACTGAAGCTTTCTTT	CASTLTGVNTEAFF
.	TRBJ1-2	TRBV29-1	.	TGCAGCGTCAAAACAGGGTACTATGGCTACACCTTC	CSVKTGYYGYTF
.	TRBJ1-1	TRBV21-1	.	TGTGCCAGCACCTCAATAGGGACAGTTAAAAACACTGAAGCTTTCTTT	CASTSIGTVKNTEAFF
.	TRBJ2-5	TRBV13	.	TGTGCCAGCAGCTTAGACAGAAAAGAGACCCAGTACTTC	CASSLDRKETQYF
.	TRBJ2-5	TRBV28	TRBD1	TGTGCCAGCAGTTTTTCCAGGGGGAGTGAGACCCAGTACTTC	CASSFSRGSETQYF
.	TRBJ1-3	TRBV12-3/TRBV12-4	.	TGTGCCAGCAGTCTGACAGGAAACACCATATATTTT	CASSLTGNTIYF
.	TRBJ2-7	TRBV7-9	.	TGTGCCAGCACCGGGACATACTACGAGCAGTACTTC	CASTGTYYEQYF
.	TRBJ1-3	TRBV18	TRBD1	TGTGCCAGCTCACTCTCCGGGACAGGGATATCATCGCGCGGAAACACCATATATTTT	CASSLSGTGISSRGNTIYF
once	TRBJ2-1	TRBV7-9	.	TGTGCCAGCAGCTTCCAGCAGGGATCACAATTCTTC	CASSFQQGSQFF
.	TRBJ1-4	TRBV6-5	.	TGTGCCAGCATAGTACGGATCGGGGGTGAAAAACTGTTTTTT	CASIVRIGGEKLFF
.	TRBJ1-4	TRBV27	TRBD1	TGTGCCACCCGGGGACAGGGATATGAAAAACTGTTTTTT	CATRGQGYEKLFF
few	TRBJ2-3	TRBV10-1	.	TGCGCCAGCAGTGAGTATCAGCTAGAGGCAGATACGCAGTATTTT	CASSEYQLEADTQYF
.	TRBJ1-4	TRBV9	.	TGTGCCAGCAGCGCCGGCCCGGGGATTACTAATGAAAAACTGTTTTTT	CASSAGPGITNEKLFF
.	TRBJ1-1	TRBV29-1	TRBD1	TGCAGCGTCGTCCGGACAGGGGGGAACACTGAAGCTTTCTTT	CSVVRTGGNTEAFF
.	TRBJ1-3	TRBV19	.	TGTGCCAGTAGTATTCGACCCTTCGGGGACACCATATATTTT	CASSIRPFGDTIYF
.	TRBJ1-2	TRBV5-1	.	TGCGCCAGCAGCCTCAGGACAGAAGGCTATGGCTACACCTTC	CASSLRTEGYGYTF
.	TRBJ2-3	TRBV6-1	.	TGTGCCAGCAGTGAATCCCGGGGTCGGATCCTAGATACGCAGTATTTT	CASSESRGRILDTQYF
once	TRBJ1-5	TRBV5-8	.	TGTGCCAGCAGCTTCCAGGGTCGGGACTATCAGCCCCAGCATTTT	CASSFQGRDYQPQHF
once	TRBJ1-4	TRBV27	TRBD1	TGTGCCAGCAGTTCCCGGGACAGGGTTGAAAAACTGTTTTTT	CASSSRDRVEKLFF
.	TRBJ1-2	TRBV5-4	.	TGTGCCAGCTCCCCCCCAGGATCTAACTATGGCTACACCTTC	CASSPPGSNYGYTF
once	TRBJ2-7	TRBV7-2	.	TGTGCCAGCAGCCTCCTGACGGGAGTACCCTACGAGCAGTACTTC	CASSLLTGVPYEQYF
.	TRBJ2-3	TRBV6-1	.	TGTGCGACGGGTTATGGCGGCACAGATACGCAGTATTTT	CATGYGGTDTQYF
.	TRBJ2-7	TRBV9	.	TGTGCCAGCAGCGTGGGGGGTTCCGCCTACGAGCAGTACTTC	CASSVGGSAYEQYF
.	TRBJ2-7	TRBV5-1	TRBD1	TGCGCCAGCAGCTTTGGACAGGGGGTGCGCGAGCAGTACTTC	CASSFGQGVREQYF
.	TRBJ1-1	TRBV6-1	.	TGTGCCAGCAGTGAATACGGGGGGGGCACTGAAGCTTTCTTT	CASSEYGGGTEAFF
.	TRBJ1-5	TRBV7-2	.	TGTGCCAGCAGCCCCCGAGCGGGAGGAATCAATCAGCCCCAGCATTTT	CASSPRAGGINQPQHF
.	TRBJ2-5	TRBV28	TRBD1	TGTGCCAGCAGTCAACAGGGGGCCTTGGAGACCCAGTACTTC	CASSQQGALETQYF
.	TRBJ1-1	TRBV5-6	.	TGTGCCAGCAGCTTGGCTGACACTGAAGCTTTCTTT	CASSLADTEAFF
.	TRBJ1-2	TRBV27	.	TGTGCCAGCAGTTTATTTTACCAGGGGAACTATGGCTACACCTTC	CASSLFYQGNYGYTF